This T cell receptor beta chain was documented in a study of shared clonotypes between healthy human individuals. Method: immunoSEQ multiplex PCR; TCRdb's copy keeps in-frame clones and lacks some. This table holds under 1 million clones, around 96% found once. General observations from the study: For sorted subsets, rarefaction showed incomplete sequencing despite large depth.

Concerning this clone itself: Its cognate antigen is unknown.

CD8 cells classed as naive were CD45RO-negative and positively selected for CCR7, excluding terminally differentiated effector memory CD45RA+ cells. The germline CDR1 and CDR2 sequences are MNHEY and SVGAGI. Trimming took 6 bases from V and 5 from J; bases not matched to a gene: 4. The CDR3 consists of 12 residues. This clonotype was obtained from a man aged 25-40 years in good health. Input material: naive CD8+ T cells sorted from blood. The chain couples TRBV6-5 to TRBJ2-7; 7 nucleotides agree with TRBD1. CDR3 DNA: TGTGCCAGCAGAGGGGACAGCCACGAGCAGTACTTC. Translating it yields CASRGDSHEQYF.